The T cell receptor beta chain described here comes from a study of technical replicates of blood from a handful of donors. Here immunoSEQ multiplex PCR was the method, and the copy in TCRdb shows in-frame clones only, minus some. Among fewer than 100,000 clones listed, around 97% were seen once. The germline CDR1 and CDR2 sequences are SEHNR and FQNEAQ (reference sequence). The ends were cut back, 2 bases at V and 4 bases at J, with 3 bases in the middle. The CDR3 has 11 residues. On this clone itself: Other DNA sequences from this sample encode an identical CDR3 as well.

Sequenced: T cells isolated from PBMCs. The V and J genes are TRBV7-9 and TRBJ2-7; D remains ambiguous. The receptor was derived from a human donor in good health. The CDR3 protein is CASSLRYEQYF. CDR3 nucleotide sequence: TGTGCCAGCAGCTTACGTTACGAGCAGTACTTC.